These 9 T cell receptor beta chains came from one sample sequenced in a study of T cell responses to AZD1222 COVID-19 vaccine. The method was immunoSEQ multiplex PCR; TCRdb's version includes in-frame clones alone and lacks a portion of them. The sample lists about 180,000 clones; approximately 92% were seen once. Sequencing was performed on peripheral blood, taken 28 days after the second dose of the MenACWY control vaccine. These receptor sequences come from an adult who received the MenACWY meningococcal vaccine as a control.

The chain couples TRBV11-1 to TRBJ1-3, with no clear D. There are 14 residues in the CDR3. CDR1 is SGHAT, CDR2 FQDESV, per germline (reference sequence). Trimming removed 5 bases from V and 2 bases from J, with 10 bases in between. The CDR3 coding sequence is TGTGCCAGCAGCGTAAGGACGGCTGGAAACACCATATATTTT. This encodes CASSVRTAGNTIYF.

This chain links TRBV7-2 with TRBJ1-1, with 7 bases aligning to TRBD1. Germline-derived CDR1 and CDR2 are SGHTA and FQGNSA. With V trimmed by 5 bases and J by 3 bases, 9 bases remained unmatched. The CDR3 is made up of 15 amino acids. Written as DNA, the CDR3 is TGTGCCAGCAGCACCATCGGAGGGGGCGACACTGAAGCTTTCTTT. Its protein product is CASSTIGGGDTEAFF.

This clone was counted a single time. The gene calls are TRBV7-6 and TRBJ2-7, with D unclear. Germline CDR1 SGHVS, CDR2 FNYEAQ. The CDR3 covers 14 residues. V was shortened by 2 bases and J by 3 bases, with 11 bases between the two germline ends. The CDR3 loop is CASSLYGPLYEQYF. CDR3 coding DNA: TGTGCCAGCAGCTTATACGGTCCTCTCTACGAGCAGTACTTC.

DNA of the CDR3: TGTGCCAGCAGCTTGCCCCCAGGACTAGGGGTTAGCACAGATACGCAGTATTTT. Amino acids: CASSLPPGLGVSTDTQYF. The chain is built from TRBV7-2 and TRBJ2-3; 7 bases fit TRBD2. The CDR3 is 18 residues long. J gave up 0 bases and V 3 bases, and 12 bases lay outside the gene matches. CDR1 is SGHTA, CDR2 FQGNSA, per germline.

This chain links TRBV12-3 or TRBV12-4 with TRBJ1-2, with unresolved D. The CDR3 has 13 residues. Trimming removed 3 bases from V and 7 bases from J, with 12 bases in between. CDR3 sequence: CASSFRQNSGYTF. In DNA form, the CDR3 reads TGTGCCAGCAGTTTCAGGCAGAATAGTGGCTACACCTTC.

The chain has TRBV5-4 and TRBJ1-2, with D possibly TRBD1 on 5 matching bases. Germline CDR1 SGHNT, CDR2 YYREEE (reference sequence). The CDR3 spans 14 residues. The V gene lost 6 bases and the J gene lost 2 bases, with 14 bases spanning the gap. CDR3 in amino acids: CASTWDGQNYGYTF. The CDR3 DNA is TGTGCCAGCACCTGGGACGGCCAGAACTATGGCTACACCTTC.

The CDR3 loop is CAISERGGVDEQYF. The CDR3 coding sequence is TGTGCCATCAGTGAGAGGGGAGGTGTGGACGAGCAGTACTTC. This sequence joins TRBV10-3 and TRBJ2-7, with D tentatively TRBD2 (6 bases). The CDR3 consists of 14 residues. Germline CDR1 and CDR2: ENHRY and SYGVKD. With 2 bases removed from V and 5 bases from J, the gap between germline ends came to 13 bases.

The CDR3 loop reads CASSHELGADTQYF. The CDR3 region has the DNA TGTGCCAGCAGCCACGAATTGGGGGCAGATACGCAGTATTTT. The chain recombines TRBV25-1 with TRBJ2-3; D could derive from TRBD1 or TRBD2 (5 bases each). CDR1 is MGHDK and CDR2 is SYGVNS in the germline V gene. Trimming took off 6 bases at V and 4 bases at J, with 14 bases between the two ends. The CDR3 spans 14 residues.

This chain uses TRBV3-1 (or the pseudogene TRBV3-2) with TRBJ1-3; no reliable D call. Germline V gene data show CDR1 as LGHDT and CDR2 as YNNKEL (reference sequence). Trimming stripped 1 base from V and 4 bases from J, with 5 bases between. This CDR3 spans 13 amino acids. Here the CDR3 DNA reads TGTGCCAGCAGCCAAGGTGGAGGAAACACCATATATTTT. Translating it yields CASSQGGGNTIYF.